These 8 T cell receptor beta chains were sequenced from one sample in a study of Tregs in tolerant kidney transplant recipients (dated by TCRdb to 2018 to 2020). Library preparation was by the immunoSEQ multiplex PCR assay. The table was pulled from immuneACCESS by TCRdb, which kept in-frame rearrangements only. Such tables lose some clones; where checked, under half of the loss comes from unresolved V genes, and the rest has no known cause. The sample table lists just under 45,000 clones, around 95% of them with a count of one. The ten largest clones add up to around 0.38% of the sample. Their antigen targets remain unknown. Sequencing used Tregs from blood cultured with allogeneic cells. The receptors come from a human donor in good health.

This chain links TRBV21-1 with TRBJ1-2. TRBV21-1 corresponds to a pseudogene. The CDR3 has 13 amino acids. The CDR3 spells CASSVWGVYGYTF. CDR3 nucleotide sequence: TGTGCCAGCAGCGTTTGGGGGGTCTATGGCTACACCTTC.

The genes are TRBV7-6 and TRBJ1-2; D is uncertain. CDR3 size: 17 residues. Trimming shortened V by 5 bases and J by 8 bases, and 27 bases separated the two germline ends. Germline-derived CDR1 and CDR2 are SGHVS and FNYEAQ. The CDR3 region has the DNA TGTGCCAGCAGCCCAGTCAGCGGGTTTCTTAACCCTCGGGGCTACACCTTC. Its translation: CASSPVSGFLNPRGYTF. Full variable domain (outside the CDR3, taken from reference TRBV7-6 and TRBJ1-2): GAGVSQSPRYKVTKRGQDVALRCDPISGHVSLYWYRQALGQGPEFLTYFNYEAQQDKSGLPNDRFSAERPEGSISTLTIQRTEQRDSAMYRCASSPVSGFLNPRGYTFGSGTRLTVV.

The chain employs TRBV27 and TRBJ1-1; 8 bases are shared with TRBD1. The CDR3 is 13 residues long. Germline CDR1 reads MNHEY; CDR2 reads SMNVEV (reference sequence). The junction had 8 bases not matched to a gene; V was cut back by 6 bases and J by 8 bases. CDR3 sequence: CASSSGQGAEAFF. The DNA for the CDR3 is TGTGCCAGCAGCTCCGGACAGGGAGCCGAAGCTTTCTTT.

This chain links TRBV20-1 with TRBJ1-2, with TRBD1 as a possible D gene (6 bases). This CDR3 comprises 11 residues. The ends were cut back, 5 bases at V and 10 bases at J, with 14 bases in the middle. Germline V gene data show CDR1 as DFQATT and CDR2 as SNEGSKA (reference sequence). CDR3 region: CSALGANLYTF. CDR3 DNA: TGCAGTGCTTTGGGGGCAAATCTCTACACCTTC.

The V gene is TRBV7-6, the J gene TRBJ1-2, with D perhaps matching TRBD1 (5 bases). The CDR3 length is 16 residues. V lost 2 bases and J 0 bases, leaving 13 bases between the germline ends. Per germline, CDR1 SGHVS and CDR2 FNYEAQ. CDR3 coding DNA: TGTGCCAGCAGCTTAACCCCAGGGTACGCTAACTATGGCTACACCTTC. This codes for CASSLTPGYANYGYTF.

The chain combines TRBV2 with TRBJ1-6; 7 bases are a match to TRBD1. With 2 bases clipped from V and 6 bases from J, the junction kept 7 bases outside the gene matches. CDR1 is SNHLY, CDR2 FYNNEI, per germline. The CDR3 spans 16 residues. CDR3 bases: TGTGCCAGCAGTGAATGGGCAGGGGGAATTAATTCACCCCTCCACTTT. Translated: CASSEWAGGINSPLHF.

The chain recombines TRBV30 with TRBJ2-7; 8 nucleotides agree with TRBD2. Germline-derived CDR1 and CDR2 are GTSNPN and SVGIG (reference sequence). This CDR3 region has 13 residues. With V trimmed by 2 bases and J by 2 bases, 2 bases remained unmatched. The CDR3: CAWSLGLAYEQYF. The CDR3 bases are TGTGCCTGGAGTCTGGGACTAGCCTACGAGCAGTACTTC.

The chain couples TRBV6-5 to TRBJ2-5, with 12 bases that match TRBD2. Germline CDR1 is MNHEY and CDR2 is SVGAGI. J gave up 5 bases and V 6 bases, and 4 bases lay outside the gene matches. This CDR3 is built from 14 residues. The CDR3 DNA is TGTGCCAGCAGACTAGCGGGGGGCGGGGAGACCCAGTACTTC. Protein sequence: CASRLAGGGETQYF.